This T cell receptor (beta chain) is from a study of monozygotic twins with inflammatory bowel disease. Study outcomes and limitations: Extra variability in the repertoires of patients may have come from differing immunosuppressive treatments. Telling different T cell subtypes apart from each other was not possible.

The CDR3 totals 13 residues. CDR1 and CDR2 from the germline V gene are GTSNPN and SVGIG (reference sequence). Worth noting for this clonotype: Antigen: not known.

With no T cell sorting beforehand, total RNA was isolated from whole blood. TCRdb re-called the 5' RACE reads, yielding one record per CDR3 amino acid sequence without DNA. Its clone listing holds 440,000 or so distinct CDR3 sequences. Sequencing was done on a sample of blood. V and J are TRBV30 and TRBJ1-1; with no DNA, the TCRdb D assignment of TRBD1 cannot be verified. This TCR came from a human donor with ulcerative colitis or Crohn's disease, or a healthy co-twin of an affected twin (not recorded which). CDR3 protein: CAYTTGGNTEAFF.